The 6 T cell receptor beta chains below were found in one sample sequenced in a study of T cells after yellow fever vaccination (dated by TCRdb to between 2018 and 2020). The library was prepared using 5' RACE. Sequencing was performed on an Illumina NovaSeq 6000. Through fastp at Q25 and MiXCR, TCRdb rebuilt clones from the public reads, retaining in-frame beta chains. Each CDR3 protein gets just one entry, which takes the most common genes and DNA from the rows behind it. The sample records about 300,000 distinct CDR3 sequences, 3% to 4.5% of which are singletons. In total, the top ten clones hold 20% to 25% of the sample. This specimen's treatment or condition label, interpreted: live attenuated yellow fever vaccine strain. This specimen was PBMCs, taken 5 days after the yellow fever booster vaccination. Source of these receptors: a man aged 18 to 29 who received the YFV17D yellow fever vaccine.

The chain recombines TRBV6-4 with TRBJ2-3; TRBD2 matches at 10 bases. The CDR3 spans 15 residues. Germline V gene sequence: CDR1 MRHNA, CDR2 SNTAGT. V was pared by 4 bases and J by 2 bases, with 3 bases of the junction left unmatched. The CDR3, as DNA: TGTGCCAGCAGTGCGAGCGGGGGGGCCACAGATACGCAGTATTTT. Encoded protein: CASSASGGATDTQYF.

The rearrangement joins TRBV27 to TRBJ1-6; TRBD1 matches 8 bases. Germline trimming cut 2 bases from V and 7 bases from J; bases unmatched to any gene: 1. The CDR3 is 14 residues long. The germline CDR1 and CDR2 sequences are MNHEY and SMNVEV (reference sequence). CDR3: CASSLRTGNSPLHF. The CDR3 bases are TGTGCCAGCAGTTTAAGGACAGGGAATTCACCCCTCCACTTT.

Only a few counts were recorded for this clonotype. The rearrangement uses TRBV2 and TRBJ1-1; a possible D gene is TRBD1 (5 bases). The V end was cut by 3 bases, the J end by 1 base, with 9 bases between. This CDR3 comprises 14 residues. The germline V gene encodes CDR1 SNHLY and CDR2 FYNNEI. CDR3 protein: CASSDPRGNTEAFF. In DNA, the CDR3 is TGTGCCAGCAGTGACCCGAGGGGGAACACTGAAGCTTTCTTT.

This clonotype occurred a few times. V is TRBV29-1 and J is TRBJ2-1, with a weak D call TRBD1 (6 bases). The germline V gene has CDR1 SQVTM and CDR2 ANQGSEA. The ends were cut back, 7 bases at V and 1 base at J, with 17 bases in the middle. The CDR3 has 15 residues. CDR3 sequence: CSAGLGAPSYNEQFF. As DNA, the CDR3 is TGCAGCGCAGGACTGGGGGCCCCTTCCTACAATGAGCAGTTCTTC.

The chain links TRBV5-4 to TRBJ1-1; D is possibly TRBD1 (6 bases). The CDR3 spans 15 residues. Germline V gene lookup returns CDR1 SGHNT and CDR2 YYREEE (reference sequence). Trimming cost V 1 base and J 3 bases, with 13 bases left between them. The CDR3 nucleotides read TGTGCCAGCAGCTTGAAGGGGGTAGGTGACACTGAAGCTTTCTTT. Translated: CASSLKGVGDTEAFF.

This clonotype was observed many times. This sequence joins TRBV5-1 and TRBJ1-6; D possibly corresponds to TRBD1 (5 bases). CDR1 and CDR2 (germline): SGHRS, YFSETQ. Trimming left V 2 bases short and J 6 bases short, with 12 bases between. This CDR3 comprises 15 residues. The CDR3 here is CASSLRQGGNSPLHF. CDR3 sequence (DNA): TGCGCCAGCAGCTTACGCCAGGGCGGTAATTCACCCCTCCACTTT.